The subject of this entry is one T cell receptor beta chain. Its target is unknown. The length of the CDR3 is 14 residues. The germline V gene has CDR1 LNHDA and CDR2 SQIVND (reference sequence). The data derive from a study of CXCR3-negative and CXCR3-positive naive CD8 T cells. Study-wide results and limits: Relative to CXCR3-negative naive cells, CXCR3-positive naive cells had more hydrophobic TRB CDR3s.

UMI-tagged TRB cDNA libraries were built via 5' RACE. TCRdb reanalyzed the 5' RACE reads and collapses them to one entry per CDR3 protein, without DNA. Found here are over 95,000 distinct CDR3 sequences; the top ten clones hold about 0.35%. Sequences were obtained from naive CXCR3+ CD8+ T cells from blood. Subset noted: CD45RO-CCR7+CD27+CD95- naive CD8+ T cells expressing CXCR3 (TNR3+). The chain has TRBV19 and TRBJ1-1; TCRdb proposes TRBD1, but this gene call is untestable without DNA. The source of this sequence is a human donor in good health. Some clones in this sample may be carry-over from other donors' samples. CDR3 sequence reads: CASSPGAGGPEAFF.